These 5 T cell receptor beta chains share one sample of origin, sequenced in a study of blood T cell repertoires in COVID-19 (dated by TCRdb to 2020 to 2022). Receptors were amplified or captured by the immunoSEQ multiplex PCR assay. TCRdb carries this immuneACCESS record with in-frame sequences only. Its versions omit some clonotypes, under half of them owing to an unresolved V gene in the studies checked, with the rest unexplained. Here the sample has about 36,000 clones; around four fifths occur a single time. Less than 50% of the sample belongs to the ten largest clones. Sequencing was performed on peripheral blood. These TCRs come from a human donor in a cohort sampled during active or convalescent COVID-19. The donor label of this sample is uncertain.

This clone appeared a few times. This sequence joins TRBV6-5 and TRBJ2-2; TRBD2 aligns across 8 bases. Unmatched junction bases numbered 6, after V lost 0 bases and J lost 6 bases. The CDR3 is made up of 16 amino acids. Germline V lookup: CDR1 MNHEY, CDR2 SVGAGI. The CDR3 loop reads CASSYSTSGGAGELFF. The CDR3 DNA reads as TGTGCCAGCAGTTACTCTACTAGCGGAGGCGCCGGGGAGCTGTTTTTT.

The rearrangement uses TRBV7-9 and TRBJ2-5, with TRBD2 matching 8 bases. There are 16 residues in the CDR3. The ends lost 4 bases at V and 1 base at J; junction bases unmatched: 8. Germline V gene sequence: CDR1 SEHNR, CDR2 FQNEAQ (reference sequence). CDR3 DNA: TGTGCCAGCAGCTCCATGACGGGAGGGCTCCAAGAGACCCAGTACTTC. This codes for CASSSMTGGLQETQYF.

This clone was detected a few times. V and J are TRBV5-1 and TRBJ1-1, with TRBD1 identical over 8 bases. Germline V gene data show CDR1 as SGHRS and CDR2 as YFSETQ. The V segment lost 4 bases and the J segment 1 base; nucleotides outside the gene matches: 3. CDR3 size: 14 residues. CDR3 in amino acids: CASSTGQGNTEAFF. The CDR3 DNA reads TGCGCCAGCAGCACAGGACAGGGGAACACTGAAGCTTTCTTT. The full variable domain, its missing parts supplied by reference TRBV5-1 and TRBJ1-1, is KAGVTQTPRYLIKTRGQQVTLSCSPISGHRSVSWYQQTPGQGLQFLFEYFSETQRNKGNFPGRFSGRQFSNSRSEMNVSTLELGDSALYLCASSTGQGNTEAFFGQGTRLTVV.

In the case of this clone: At one boundary the junction diverges from the germline segment, which might be a read error. The chain links TRBV2 to TRBJ2-7, with 11 nucleotides matching TRBD2. The CDR3 sequence is 16 residues long. Germline V gives CDR1 SNHLY, CDR2 FYNNEI. As DNA, the CDR3 is TGTGCCAGCAGTCTAAGAACTAGCGGGAGTGACCTACGGAGGGACTTC. Translating it yields CASSLRTSGSDLRRDF. Combining the CDR3 with reference TRBV2 and TRBJ2-7 gives the whole variable domain EPEVTQTPSHQVTQMGQEVILRCVPISNHLYFYWYRQILGQKVEFLVSFYNNEISEKSEIFDDQFSVERPDGSNFTLKIRSTKLEDSAMYFCASSLRTSGSDLRRDFGPGTRLTVT.

The chain links TRBV9 to TRBJ2-1, with TRBD2 as a possible D gene (6 bases). Germline values: CDR1 SGDLS, CDR2 YYNGEE. The CDR3 loop spans 15 amino acids. Trimming stripped 4 bases from V and 0 bases from J, with 11 bases between. The CDR3 coding sequence is TGTGCCAGCAGCTTTGGGACTTCCTCCTACAATGAGCAGTTCTTC. Translation gives CASSFGTSSYNEQFF. The full variable domain, rest sourced from reference TRBV9 and TRBJ2-1, is DSGVTQTPKHLITATGQRVTLRCSPRSGDLSVYWYQQSLDQGLQFLIQYYNGEERAKGNILERFSAQQFPDLHSELNLSSLELGDSALYFCASSFGTSSYNEQFFGPGTRLTVL.